This T cell receptor (beta chain) was observed in a study of identical twins. This clonotype has a count of ten or more. One entry per CDR3 protein results from TCRdb running MiXCR on the 5' RACE reads. This table holds fewer than 350,000 distinct CDR3 sequences, more than 6.5% found once. Germline loops: CDR1 MNHNS, CDR2 SASEGT. Between the trimmed V and J ends, which lost 6 bases and 3 bases, there was a span of 16 bases. The CDR3 runs to 15 residues. These records were also assigned to another study, of yellow fever vaccine responses in identical twins.

The receptor comes from a woman between 18 and 30 years old in good health. The sample taken for sequencing was memory (CD45RO+) T cells sorted from blood. V is TRBV6-1 and J is TRBJ2-3; D could derive from TRBD1 or TRBD2 (6 bases each). The CDR3 DNA is TGTGCCAGCAGCCCCTCACGGGGGCAAACAGATACGCAGTATTTT. It is translated as CASSPSRGQTDTQYF.